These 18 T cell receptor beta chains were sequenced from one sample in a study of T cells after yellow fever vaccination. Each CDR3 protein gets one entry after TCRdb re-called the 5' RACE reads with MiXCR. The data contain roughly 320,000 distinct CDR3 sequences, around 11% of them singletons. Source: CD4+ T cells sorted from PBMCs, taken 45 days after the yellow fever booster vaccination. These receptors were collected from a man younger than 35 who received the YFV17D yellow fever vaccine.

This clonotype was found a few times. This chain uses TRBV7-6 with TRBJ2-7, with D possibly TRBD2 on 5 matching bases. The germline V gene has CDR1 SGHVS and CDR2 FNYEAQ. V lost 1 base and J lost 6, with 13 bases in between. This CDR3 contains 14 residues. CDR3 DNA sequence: TGTGCCAGCAGCTTAGACGGGGTCTACGGCGAGCAGTACTTC. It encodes CASSLDGVYGEQYF.

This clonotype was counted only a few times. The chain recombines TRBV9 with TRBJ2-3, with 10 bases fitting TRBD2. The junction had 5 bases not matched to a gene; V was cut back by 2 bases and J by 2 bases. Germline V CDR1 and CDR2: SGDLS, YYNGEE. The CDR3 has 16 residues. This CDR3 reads CASSVLAGAYTDTQYF. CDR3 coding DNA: TGTGCCAGCAGCGTTCTAGCGGGGGCCTACACAGATACGCAGTATTTT.

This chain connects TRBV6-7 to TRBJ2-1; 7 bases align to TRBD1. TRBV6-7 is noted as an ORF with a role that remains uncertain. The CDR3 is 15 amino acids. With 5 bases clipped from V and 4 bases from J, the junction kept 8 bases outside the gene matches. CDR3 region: CASSPDRFEYNEQFF. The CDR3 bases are TGTGCCAGCAGTCCGGACAGGTTTGAATACAATGAGCAGTTCTTC.

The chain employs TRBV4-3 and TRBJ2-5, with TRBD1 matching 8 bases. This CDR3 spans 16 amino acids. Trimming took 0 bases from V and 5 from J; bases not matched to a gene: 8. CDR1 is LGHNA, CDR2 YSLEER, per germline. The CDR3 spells CASSQDRRGQWETQYF. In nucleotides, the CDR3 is TGCGCCAGCAGCCAAGATCGCAGGGGGCAATGGGAGACCCAGTACTTC.

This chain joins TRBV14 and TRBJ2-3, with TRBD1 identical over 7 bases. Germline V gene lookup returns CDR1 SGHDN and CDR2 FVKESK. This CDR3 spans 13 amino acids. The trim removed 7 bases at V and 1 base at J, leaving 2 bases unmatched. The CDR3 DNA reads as TGTGCCAGCAACAGGGGCCGCACAGATACGCAGTATTTT. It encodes CASNRGRTDTQYF.

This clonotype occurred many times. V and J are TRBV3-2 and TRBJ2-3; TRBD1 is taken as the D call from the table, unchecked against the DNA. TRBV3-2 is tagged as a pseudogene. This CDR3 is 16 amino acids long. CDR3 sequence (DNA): TGTGCCAGCAGCCAAACGGACAGGGAGGGAACAGATACGCAGTATTTT. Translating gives CASSQTDREGTDTQYF.

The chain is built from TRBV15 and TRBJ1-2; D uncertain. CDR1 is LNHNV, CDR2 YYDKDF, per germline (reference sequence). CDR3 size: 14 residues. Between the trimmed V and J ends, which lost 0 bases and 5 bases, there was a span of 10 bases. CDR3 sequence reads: CATSRDHGSYGYTF. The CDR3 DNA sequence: TGTGCCACCAGCAGAGATCACGGATCTTATGGCTACACCTTC.

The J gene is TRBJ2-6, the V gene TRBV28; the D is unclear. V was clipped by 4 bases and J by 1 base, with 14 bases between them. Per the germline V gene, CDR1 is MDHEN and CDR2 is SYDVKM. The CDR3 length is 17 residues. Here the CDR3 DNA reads TGTGCCAGCAGTTCTCACGGGTTTTCTTCTGGGGCCAACGTCCTGACTTTC. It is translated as CASSSHGFSSGANVLTF.

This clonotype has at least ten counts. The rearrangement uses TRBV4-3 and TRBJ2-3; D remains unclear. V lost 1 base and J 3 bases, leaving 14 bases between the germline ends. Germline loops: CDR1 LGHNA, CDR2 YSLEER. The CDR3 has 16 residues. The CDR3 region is CASSQGIATLTDTQYF. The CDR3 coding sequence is TGCGCCAGCAGCCAAGGTATAGCCACCTTGACAGATACGCAGTATTTT.

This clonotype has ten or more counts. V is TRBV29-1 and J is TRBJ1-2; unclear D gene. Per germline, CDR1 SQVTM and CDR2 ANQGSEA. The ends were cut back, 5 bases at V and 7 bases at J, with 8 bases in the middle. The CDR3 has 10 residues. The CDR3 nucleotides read TGCAGCGTTTCCCAGAGTGGCTACACCTTC. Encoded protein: CSVSQSGYTF.

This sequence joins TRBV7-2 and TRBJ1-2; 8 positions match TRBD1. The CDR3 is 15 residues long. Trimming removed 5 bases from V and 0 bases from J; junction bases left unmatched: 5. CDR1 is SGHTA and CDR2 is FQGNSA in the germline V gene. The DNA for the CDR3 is TGTGCCAGCAGCCTCGGGACAGGATCTAACTATGGCTACACCTTC. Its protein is CASSLGTGSNYGYTF. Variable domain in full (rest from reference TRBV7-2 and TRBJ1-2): GAGVSQSPSNKVTEKGKDVELRCDPISGHTALYWYRQSLGQGLEFLIYFQGNSAPDKSGLPSDRFSAERTGGSVSTLTIQRTQQEDSAVYLCASSLGTGSNYGYTFGSGTRLTVV.

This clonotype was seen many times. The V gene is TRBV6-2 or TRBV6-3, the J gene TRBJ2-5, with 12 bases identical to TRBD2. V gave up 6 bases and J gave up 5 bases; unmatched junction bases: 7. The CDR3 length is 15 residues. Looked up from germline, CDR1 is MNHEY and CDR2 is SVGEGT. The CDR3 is CASSRRLAGVETQYF. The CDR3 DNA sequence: TGTGCCAGCAGCCGCCGACTAGCGGGGGTGGAGACCCAGTACTTC.

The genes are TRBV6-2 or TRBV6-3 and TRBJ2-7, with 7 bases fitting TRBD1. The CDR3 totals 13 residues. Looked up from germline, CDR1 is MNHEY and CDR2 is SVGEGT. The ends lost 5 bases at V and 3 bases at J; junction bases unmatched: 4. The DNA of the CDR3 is TGTGCCAGCAGTAGGGACAGCTACTACGAGCAGTACTTC. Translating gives CASSRDSYYEQYF.

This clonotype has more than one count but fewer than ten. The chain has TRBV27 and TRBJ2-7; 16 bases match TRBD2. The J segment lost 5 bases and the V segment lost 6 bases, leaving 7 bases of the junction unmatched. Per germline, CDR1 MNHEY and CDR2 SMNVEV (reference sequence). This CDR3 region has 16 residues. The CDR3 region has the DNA TGTGCCAGCAGGCCCGGGACTAGCGGGGGGGCCGACGAGCAGTACTTC. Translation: CASRPGTSGGADEQYF.

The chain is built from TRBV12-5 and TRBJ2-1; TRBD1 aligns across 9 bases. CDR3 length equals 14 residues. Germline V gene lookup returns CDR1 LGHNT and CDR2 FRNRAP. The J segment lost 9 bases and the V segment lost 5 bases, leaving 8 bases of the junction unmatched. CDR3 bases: TGTGCTAGTGGTAAGGGACAGGGCCGTCTTGAGCAGTTCTTC. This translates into CASGKGQGRLEQFF. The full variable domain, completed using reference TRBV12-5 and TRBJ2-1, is DARVTQTPRHKVTEMGQEVTMRCQPILGHNTVFWYRQTMMQGLELLAYFRNRAPLDDSGMPKDRFSAEMPDATLATLKIQPSEPRDSAVYFCASGKGQGRLEQFFGPGTRLTVL.

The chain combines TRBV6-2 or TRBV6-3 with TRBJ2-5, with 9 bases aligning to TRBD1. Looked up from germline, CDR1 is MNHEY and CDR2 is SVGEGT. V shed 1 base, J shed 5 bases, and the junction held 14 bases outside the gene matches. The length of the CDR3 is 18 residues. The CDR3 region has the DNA TGTGCCAGCAGTTACTTCAATTCTGGCAGGACAGGGGTGGAGACCCAGTACTTC. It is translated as CASSYFNSGRTGVETQYF.

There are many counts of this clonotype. The CDR3 DNA sequence: TGTGCCAGTAGCACCCCGGACAGGGGGACCTCCCCTGGGGCCAACGTCCTGACTTTC. It specifies CASSTPDRGTSPGANVLTF. The rearrangement links TRBV19 to TRBJ2-6; TRBD1 matches 10 bases. J was trimmed by 2 bases and V by 6 bases; bases with no gene match: 13. The CDR3 contains 19 residues. Germline assignment: CDR1 LNHDA and CDR2 SQIVND (reference sequence).

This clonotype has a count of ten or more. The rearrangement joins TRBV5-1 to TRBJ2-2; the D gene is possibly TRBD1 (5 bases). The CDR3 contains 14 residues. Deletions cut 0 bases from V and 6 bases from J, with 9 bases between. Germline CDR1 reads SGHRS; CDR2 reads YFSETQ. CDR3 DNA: TGCGCCAGCAGCTTGGTCCTAGGGGCCGGGGAGCTGTTTTTT. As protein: CASSLVLGAGELFF.